The 7 T cell receptor beta chains listed next were all sequenced from one sample in a study of T cells after yellow fever vaccination. In TCRdb, the 5' RACE reads were re-called with MiXCR into one record per CDR3 protein. The data hold around 500,000 distinct CDR3 sequences, with about a fifth observed a single time. Sequencing used PBMCs, obtained less than 25 days after the first yellow fever vaccination. These receptors came from a man aged 18-30 years who received the YFV17D yellow fever vaccine.

The count of this clonotype is one. The chain recombines TRBV27 with TRBJ1-2; no clear D gene. The length of the CDR3 is 15 residues. The V and J ends lost 2 bases and 7 bases respectively, with 17 bases between them. From germline, CDR1 is MNHEY and CDR2 SMNVEV (reference sequence). CDR3 DNA sequence: TGTGCCAGCAGTTTAGGGGTGAATGATTTATCTGGCTACACCTTC. The encoded protein is CASSLGVNDLSGYTF.

This clonotype showed up just once. The chain has TRBV29-1 and TRBJ1-2; D uncertain. Germline V gives CDR1 SQVTM, CDR2 ANQGSEA. This CDR3 has 15 residues. V was trimmed by 0 bases and J by 4 bases, leaving 15 bases between them. The CDR3 spells CSVEDIGRFTYGYTF. DNA for the CDR3: TGCAGCGTTGAAGATATCGGCAGATTCACCTATGGCTACACCTTC. The variable domain in full, with the rest retrieved from reference TRBV29-1 and TRBJ1-2, is SAVISQKPSRDICQRGTSLTIQCQVDSQVTMMFWYRQQPGQSLTLIATANQGSEATYESGFVIDKFPISRPNLTFSTLTVSNMSPEDSSIYLCSVEDIGRFTYGYTFGSGTRLTVV.

The chain employs TRBV2 and TRBJ2-5; TRBD2 aligns across 9 bases. V dropped 6 bases and J dropped 3; count of bases not matched to a gene: 8. The CDR3 runs 15 residues. From germline, CDR1 is SNHLY and CDR2 FYNNEI. The CDR3 sequence: CASSRGGAMEETQYF. CDR3 bases: TGTGCCAGCAGCCGCGGGGGGGCGATGGAAGAGACCCAGTACTTC. Variable domain in full (rest from reference TRBV2 and TRBJ2-5): EPEVTQTPSHQVTQMGQEVILRCVPISNHLYFYWYRQILGQKVEFLVSFYNNEISEKSEIFDDQFSVERPDGSNFTLKIRSTKLEDSAMYFCASSRGGAMEETQYFGPGTRLLVL.

In this sample, this clonotype turned up a few times. One end of the junction does not line up with germline, which may come from a read error. The CDR3 loop reads CASRLDRENTEAFF. The CDR3 DNA reads TGTGCCAGCAGATTAGATAGGGAGAACACTGAAGCTTTCTTT. The chain recombines TRBV7-2 with TRBJ1-1, with D uncertain. There are 14 residues in the CDR3. Germline V gives CDR1 SGHTA, CDR2 FQGNSA.

The rearrangement uses TRBV29-1 and TRBJ2-7; a weak D match, TRBD1 (6 bases). Trimming stripped 6 bases from V and 1 base from J, with 10 bases between. Germline values: CDR1 SQVTM, CDR2 ANQGSEA. The CDR3 loop spans 12 amino acids. CDR3 bases: TGCAGCGTCGGCGGACAGTCCTACGAGCAGTACTTC. This sequence encodes CSVGGQSYEQYF.

The rearrangement joins TRBV30 to TRBJ1-4, with D possibly TRBD1 on 6 matching bases. V lost 0 bases and J lost 7, with 6 bases in between. The CDR3 has 12 amino acids. Germline V CDR1 and CDR2: GTSNPN, SVGIG (reference sequence). The CDR3 DNA sequence: TGTGCCTGGAGTGTAGGGGGTGAAAAACTGTTTTTT. Translation: CAWSVGGEKLFF.

The chain links TRBV7-9 to TRBJ2-6, with D unclear. This CDR3 contains 14 residues. V gave up 4 bases and J gave up 4 bases, with 8 bases separating them. CDR1 is SEHNR and CDR2 is FQNEAQ in the germline V gene (reference sequence). The CDR3, as DNA: TGTGCCAGCAGCTCTCTCCTCGGGGCCAACGTCCTGACTTTC. This codes for CASSSLLGANVLTF. Based on the CDR3 plus reference TRBV7-9 and TRBJ2-6, the full variable domain is DTGVSQNPRHKITKRGQNVTFRCDPISEHNRLYWYRQTLGQGPEFLTYFQNEAQLEKSRLLSDRFSAERPKGSFSTLEIQRTEQGDSAMYLCASSSLLGANVLTFGAGSRLTVL.